This T cell receptor beta chain stems from a study of metastatic and nonmetastatic thyroid tumors. Background on the study: It was across blood and tumor or nodule tissue from malignant and benign thyroid patients that repertoires were compared.

TCRdb called clones again from the PCR reads with MiXCR. The sample yields about 38,000 clones, about half seen once. Prior to thyroid surgery, none of the patients had received any treatment. The sequencing sample was made of tumor tissue. The clonotype was recovered from a male donor with papillary thyroid cancer or a benign thyroid nodule (not recorded which). Some clones in this sample may be carry-over from other donors' samples.

The CDR3 spells CASSQDNLGDNYGYTF. As DNA, the CDR3 is TGCGCCAGCAGCCAAGATAATTTGGGGGATAACTATGGCTACACCTTC. The rearrangement links TRBV4-1 to TRBJ1-2; perhaps TRBD1 as D (5 bases). The V and J ends lost 0 bases and 1 base respectively, with 12 bases between them. There are 16 residues in the CDR3. Germline V gene sequence: CDR1 MGHRA, CDR2 YSYEKL.